This is a list of T cell receptor beta chains from one sample in a study of shared clonotypes between healthy human individuals. Repertoires were generated with immunoSEQ multiplex PCR, while TCRdb's copy carries only in-frame clones and drops some. The sample records about 2,500,000 clones, around 94% being singletons. The source material was naive CD4+ T cells sorted from blood. These receptors were taken from a man between 18 and 29 years old in good health. Each CDR3 is given with its conserved first and last residue. D genes are given only for firm matches. The size entry is marked missing in some rows and otherwise reads once, few, many or a size class.

J gene: TRBJ2-3
D gene: .
V gene: TRBV18
clone size: .
CDR3 protein: CASSRLDLTDTQYF
CDR3 DNA: TGTGCCAGCTCAAGACTAGACCTCACAGATACGCAGTATTTT

J gene: TRBJ2-3
D gene: TRBD2
V gene: TRBV7-2
clone size: .
CDR3 protein: CASRAGLDTQYF
CDR3 DNA: TGTGCCAGCAGAGCGGGATTAGATACGCAGTATTTT

J gene: TRBJ1-5
D gene: .
V gene: TRBV6-5
clone size: .
CDR3 protein: CASSYHRGNQPQHF
CDR3 DNA: TGTGCCAGCAGTTACCACAGAGGCAATCAGCCCCAGCATTTT

J gene: TRBJ2-5
D gene: TRBD1
V gene: TRBV6-1
clone size: .
CDR3 protein: CATTGTAQETQYF
CDR3 DNA: TGTGCCACCACAGGGACAGCGCAAGAGACCCAGTACTTC

J gene: TRBJ2-5
D gene: .
V gene: TRBV6-5
clone size: .
CDR3 protein: CASSRGPYQETQYF
CDR3 DNA: TGTGCCAGCAGTCGGGGACCGTACCAAGAGACCCAGTACTTC

J gene: TRBJ1-2
D gene: .
V gene: TRBV10-2
clone size: .
CDR3 protein: CASASGRIDGYTF
CDR3 DNA: TGCGCCAGCGCTAGCGGACGGATAGATGGCTACACCTTC

J gene: TRBJ1-3
D gene: .
V gene: TRBV4-1
clone size: few
CDR3 protein: CASSQDVGTIYF
CDR3 DNA: TGCGCCAGCAGCCAAGATGTAGGCACCATATATTTT

J gene: TRBJ2-7
D gene: TRBD2
V gene: TRBV30
clone size: .
CDR3 protein: CAWSVRTSGPNPSSYEQYF
CDR3 DNA: TGTGCCTGGAGTGTAAGGACTAGCGGGCCGAATCCTAGCTCCTACGAGCAGTACTTC

J gene: TRBJ1-4
D gene: .
V gene: TRBV28
clone size: once
CDR3 protein: CASGQGTRYEKLFF
CDR3 DNA: TGTGCCAGCGGCCAGGGCACGCGCTATGAAAAACTGTTTTTT

J gene: TRBJ2-2
D gene: TRBD1
V gene: TRBV19
clone size: .
CDR3 protein: CASKGWDRGRSGELFF
CDR3 DNA: TGTGCCAGTAAAGGATGGGACAGGGGGCGTAGCGGGGAGCTGTTTTTT

J gene: TRBJ1-3
D gene: .
V gene: TRBV20-1
clone size: .
CDR3 protein: CSARAGDTIYF
CDR3 DNA: TGCAGTGCTAGAGCGGGTGACACCATATATTTT

J gene: TRBJ2-1
D gene: TRBD2
V gene: TRBV7-2
clone size: .
CDR3 protein: CASRPWGAGVYNEQFF
CDR3 DNA: TGTGCCAGCAGGCCGTGGGGAGCGGGGGTCTACAATGAGCAGTTCTTC

J gene: TRBJ1-5
D gene: .
V gene: TRBV2
clone size: .
CDR3 protein: CASSEYSNQAQHF
CDR3 DNA: TGTGCCAGCAGTGAATACAGTAATCAGGCCCAGCATTTT

J gene: TRBJ2-1
D gene: TRBD1
V gene: TRBV2
clone size: few
CDR3 protein: CASRGDRSDNEQFF
CDR3 DNA: TGTGCCAGCCGAGGGGACAGGTCTGACAATGAGCAGTTCTTC

J gene: TRBJ2-5
D gene: .
V gene: TRBV9
clone size: .
CDR3 protein: CASSVGGSLETQYF
CDR3 DNA: TGTGCCAGCAGCGTAGGTGGCAGTCTGGAGACCCAGTACTTC

J gene: TRBJ2-1
D gene: TRBD2
V gene: TRBV30
clone size: .
CDR3 protein: CAWASGGAFQFF
CDR3 DNA: TGTGCCTGGGCTAGCGGGGGGGCTTTTCAGTTCTTC

J gene: TRBJ1-2
D gene: TRBD1
V gene: TRBV18
clone size: .
CDR3 protein: CASSPLSQGNYGYTF
CDR3 DNA: TGTGCCAGCTCACCATTGTCACAGGGGAACTATGGCTACACCTTC

J gene: TRBJ2-1
D gene: TRBD1
V gene: TRBV7-9
clone size: .
CDR3 protein: CASSKGAGQARDEQFF
CDR3 DNA: TGTGCCAGCAGCAAAGGGGCGGGACAGGCCCGGGATGAGCAGTTCTTC

J gene: TRBJ1-5
D gene: TRBD1
V gene: TRBV15
clone size: .
CDR3 protein: CATSRTGGAQPQHF
CDR3 DNA: TGTGCCACCAGCAGGACAGGGGGGGCCCAGCCCCAGCATTTT

J gene: TRBJ2-3
D gene: .
V gene: TRBV19
clone size: .
CDR3 protein: CASSNRPPRTDTQYF
CDR3 DNA: TGTGCCAGTAGTAACAGACCACCTCGCACAGATACGCAGTATTTT

J gene: TRBJ2-3
D gene: .
V gene: TRBV18
clone size: .
CDR3 protein: CASSGTLSTDTQYF
CDR3 DNA: TGTGCCAGCTCAGGGACGCTTAGCACAGATACGCAGTATTTT

J gene: TRBJ2-1
D gene: TRBD2
V gene: TRBV19
clone size: once
CDR3 protein: CASSISGGNSYNEQFF
CDR3 DNA: TGTGCCAGTAGTATAAGCGGGGGGAACTCCTACAATGAGCAGTTCTTC

J gene: TRBJ2-7
D gene: .
V gene: TRBV12-5
clone size: .
CDR3 protein: CASGLVRDEQYF
CDR3 DNA: TGTGCTAGTGGTTTGGTAAGAGACGAGCAGTACTTC

J gene: TRBJ1-1
D gene: .
V gene: TRBV10-1
clone size: few
CDR3 protein: CASSEGPGEAFF
CDR3 DNA: TGCGCCAGCAGCGAGGGGCCCGGGGAAGCTTTCTTT

J gene: TRBJ1-2
D gene: .
V gene: TRBV2
clone size: few
CDR3 protein: CASSEGGDYGYTF
CDR3 DNA: TGTGCCAGCAGTGAGGGAGGGGACTATGGCTACACCTTC

J gene: TRBJ2-5
D gene: .
V gene: TRBV6-1
clone size: .
CDR3 protein: CATRLDWQDETQYF
CDR3 DNA: TGTGCCACCCGACTAGACTGGCAGGACGAGACCCAGTACTTC

J gene: TRBJ2-5
D gene: TRBD2
V gene: TRBV9
clone size: once
CDR3 protein: CASSVAGSGGQETQYF
CDR3 DNA: TGTGCCAGCAGCGTAGCTGGTAGCGGGGGACAAGAGACCCAGTACTTC

J gene: TRBJ2-7
D gene: .
V gene: TRBV18
clone size: .
CDR3 protein: CASSPRGESYEQYF
CDR3 DNA: TGTGCCAGCTCACCACGGGGAGAATCCTACGAGCAGTACTTC

J gene: TRBJ1-6
D gene: .
V gene: TRBV27
clone size: .
CDR3 protein: CASSYDKTGAYNSPLHF
CDR3 DNA: TGTGCCAGCAGCTATGATAAAACAGGAGCCTATAATTCACCCCTCCACTTT

J gene: TRBJ2-6
D gene: TRBD2
V gene: TRBV2
clone size: .
CDR3 protein: CAKGLAGGLGANVLTF
CDR3 DNA: TGTGCCAAGGGACTAGCGGGAGGGCTCGGGGCCAACGTCCTGACTTTC

J gene: TRBJ2-2
D gene: .
V gene: TRBV19
clone size: .
CDR3 protein: CASSMTPTGELFF
CDR3 DNA: TGTGCCAGTAGTATGACACCCACCGGGGAGCTGTTTTTT

J gene: TRBJ1-5
D gene: TRBD1
V gene: TRBV29-1
clone size: .
CDR3 protein: CSVEGDRGGPQHF
CDR3 DNA: TGCAGCGTTGAAGGGGACAGGGGCGGCCCCCAGCATTTT

J gene: TRBJ1-5
D gene: .
V gene: TRBV6-1
clone size: .
CDR3 protein: CASSRLLNQPQHF
CDR3 DNA: TGTGCCAGCAGTCGACTGTTAAATCAGCCCCAGCATTTT

J gene: TRBJ2-2
D gene: .
V gene: TRBV10-3
clone size: .
CDR3 protein: CAISGRALENTGELFF
CDR3 DNA: TGTGCCATCAGTGGACGGGCACTAGAGAACACCGGGGAGCTGTTTTTT

J gene: TRBJ1-2
D gene: .
V gene: TRBV18
clone size: .
CDR3 protein: CASSPIKEPYGYTF
CDR3 DNA: TGTGCCAGCTCACCGATTAAAGAGCCCTATGGCTACACCTTC

J gene: TRBJ1-5
D gene: TRBD1
V gene: TRBV27
clone size: .
CDR3 protein: CASRGQGVGQPQHF
CDR3 DNA: TGTGCCAGCAGGGGACAGGGGGTAGGGCAGCCCCAGCATTTT

J gene: TRBJ2-3
D gene: TRBD2
V gene: TRBV10-3
clone size: .
CDR3 protein: CAISSGTQSTDTQYF
CDR3 DNA: TGTGCCATCTCTAGCGGGACCCAAAGCACAGATACGCAGTATTTT

J gene: TRBJ2-7
D gene: TRBD2
V gene: TRBV14
clone size: .
CDR3 protein: CASSQSLAGNYEQYF
CDR3 DNA: TGTGCCAGCAGCCAGAGCCTAGCGGGAAACTACGAGCAGTACTTC

J gene: TRBJ1-6
D gene: TRBD1
V gene: TRBV7-8
clone size: .
CDR3 protein: CASSRDRGGDSPLHF
CDR3 DNA: TGTGCCAGCAGCAGGGACAGGGGGGGGGATTCACCCCTCCACTTT

J gene: TRBJ2-7
D gene: .
V gene: TRBV7-2
clone size: .
CDR3 protein: CASRALPGREQYF
CDR3 DNA: TGTGCCAGCAGAGCACTACCGGGACGGGAGCAGTACTTC

J gene: TRBJ1-1
D gene: TRBD1
V gene: TRBV30
clone size: .
CDR3 protein: CAWRGDRGLGEAFF
CDR3 DNA: TGTGCCTGGAGGGGGGACAGGGGCCTGGGTGAAGCTTTCTTT

J gene: TRBJ1-1
D gene: TRBD1
V gene: TRBV30
clone size: .
CDR3 protein: CAWSARTGVNTEAFF
CDR3 DNA: TGTGCCTGGAGTGCCCGGACAGGGGTAAACACTGAAGCTTTCTTT

J gene: TRBJ1-6
D gene: TRBD1
V gene: TRBV27
clone size: .
CDR3 protein: CASSSSGTENSPLHF
CDR3 DNA: TGTGCCAGCAGTTCGTCCGGGACAGAAAATTCACCCCTCCACTTT

J gene: TRBJ2-1
D gene: TRBD1
V gene: TRBV14
clone size: .
CDR3 protein: CASSPDRGFEQFF
CDR3 DNA: TGTGCCAGCAGCCCGGACAGGGGGTTTGAGCAGTTCTTC

J gene: TRBJ2-5
D gene: TRBD1
V gene: TRBV6-5
clone size: .
CDR3 protein: CASSQDRLQETQYF
CDR3 DNA: TGTGCCAGCAGTCAGGACAGGTTACAAGAGACCCAGTACTTC

J gene: TRBJ1-5
D gene: .
V gene: TRBV9
clone size: once
CDR3 protein: CASSPRDNSNQPQHF
CDR3 DNA: TGTGCCAGCAGCCCACGGGACAATAGCAATCAGCCCCAGCATTTT

J gene: TRBJ2-5
D gene: .
V gene: TRBV7-2
clone size: .
CDR3 protein: CASSLAKGMEGAQYF
CDR3 DNA: TGTGCCAGCAGCTTAGCGAAGGGGATGGAGGGGGCGCAGTACTTC

J gene: TRBJ2-7
D gene: .
V gene: TRBV4-1
clone size: .
CDR3 protein: CASSQERGYEQYF
CDR3 DNA: TGCGCCAGCAGCCAAGAAAGAGGGTACGAGCAGTACTTC

J gene: TRBJ1-2
D gene: .
V gene: TRBV7-9
clone size: .
CDR3 protein: CASSFRGYGYTF
CDR3 DNA: TGTGCCAGCAGCTTTAGGGGGTATGGCTACACCTTC

J gene: TRBJ1-3
D gene: .
V gene: TRBV7-9
clone size: .
CDR3 protein: CASSPGTSGGNTIYF
CDR3 DNA: TGTGCCAGCAGCCCAGGGACCTCCGGAGGAAACACCATATATTTT

J gene: TRBJ2-3
D gene: .
V gene: TRBV19
clone size: .
CDR3 protein: CASKGVGGLDTQYF
CDR3 DNA: TGTGCCAGTAAAGGGGTTGGGGGATTGGATACGCAGTATTTT

J gene: TRBJ2-7
D gene: .
V gene: TRBV10-3
clone size: .
CDR3 protein: CAIDSQGTSSEQYF
CDR3 DNA: TGTGCCATCGATTCCCAGGGGACATCGTCCGAGCAGTACTTC

J gene: TRBJ2-3
D gene: .
V gene: TRBV19
clone size: once
CDR3 protein: CASKPRATDTQYF
CDR3 DNA: TGTGCCAGTAAACCACGGGCCACAGATACGCAGTATTTT

J gene: TRBJ2-1
D gene: .
V gene: TRBV9
clone size: .
CDR3 protein: CASSVDGYPYNEQFF
CDR3 DNA: TGTGCCAGCAGCGTAGATGGGTACCCCTACAATGAGCAGTTCTTC

J gene: TRBJ2-3
D gene: TRBD1
V gene: TRBV7-2
clone size: .
CDR3 protein: CASSLGTGRGDTQYF
CDR3 DNA: TGTGCCAGCAGCCTCGGGACAGGCAGAGGAGATACGCAGTATTTT